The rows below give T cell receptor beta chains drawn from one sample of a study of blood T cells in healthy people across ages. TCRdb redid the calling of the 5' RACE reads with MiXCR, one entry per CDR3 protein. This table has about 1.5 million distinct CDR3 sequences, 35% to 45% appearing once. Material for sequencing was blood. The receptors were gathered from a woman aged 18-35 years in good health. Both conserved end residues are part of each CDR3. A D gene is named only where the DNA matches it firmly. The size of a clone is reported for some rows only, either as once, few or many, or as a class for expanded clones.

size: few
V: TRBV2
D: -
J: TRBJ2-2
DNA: TGTGCCAGCAGTGAAGGGCTAGCTCACGGGGAGCTGTTTTTT
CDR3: CASSEGLAHGELFF

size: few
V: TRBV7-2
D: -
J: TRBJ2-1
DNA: TGTGCCAGCACCCTAAGGGGTAATGAGCAGTTCTTC
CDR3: CASTLRGNEQFF

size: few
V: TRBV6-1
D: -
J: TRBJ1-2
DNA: TGTGCCAGCATTTGGGGCCGAGGGAACTATGGCTACACCTTC
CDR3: CASIWGRGNYGYTF

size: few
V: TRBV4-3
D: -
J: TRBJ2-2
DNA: TGCGCCAGCAGCCAAGGCCGAACCGGGGAGCTGTTTTTT
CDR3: CASSQGRTGELFF

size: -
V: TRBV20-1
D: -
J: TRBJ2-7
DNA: TGCAGTGCCACACGAGATACAGGGACCTACGAGCAGTACTTC
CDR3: CSATRDTGTYEQYF

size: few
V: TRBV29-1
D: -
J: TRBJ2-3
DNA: TGCAGCTTTAGGGGAGATACGCAGTATTTT
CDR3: CSFRGDTQYF

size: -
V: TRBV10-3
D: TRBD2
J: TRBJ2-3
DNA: TGTGCCATCAGCCGATTGTCGGGAGGTAAAACAGATACGCAGTATTTT
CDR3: CAISRLSGGKTDTQYF

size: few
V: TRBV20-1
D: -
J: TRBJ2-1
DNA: TGCAGTGCTAGAGATGGCAGGGTGACCTACAATGAGCAGTTCTTC
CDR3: CSARDGRVTYNEQFF

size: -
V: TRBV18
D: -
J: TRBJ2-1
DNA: TGTGCCAGCTCACCAGTCACTGGAGAGTACAATGAGCAGTTCTTC
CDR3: CASSPVTGEYNEQFF

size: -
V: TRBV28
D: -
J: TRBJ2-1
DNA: TGTGCCAGCACTCTGGGTTGGGACCGACCTCACAATGAGCAGTTCTTC
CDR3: CASTLGWDRPHNEQFF

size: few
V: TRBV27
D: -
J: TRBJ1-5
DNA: TGTGCCAGCAGATCTGATGGTAGGTTCAGTCAGCCCCAGCATTTT
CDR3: CASRSDGRFSQPQHF

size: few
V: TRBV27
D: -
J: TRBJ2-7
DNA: TGTGCCAGCAGTTATGAAGCCGCGGCCTACGAGCAGTACTTC
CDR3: CASSYEAAAYEQYF

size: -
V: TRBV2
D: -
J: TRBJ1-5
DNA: TGTGCCAGCAGTGGTCAGGGGTTGCGTGGACAGCCCCAGCATTTT
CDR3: CASSGQGLRGQPQHF

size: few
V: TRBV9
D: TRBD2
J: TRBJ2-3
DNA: TGTGCCAGCAGCGTAGGGGGACTAGCGGGAGTAGATACGCAGTATTTT
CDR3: CASSVGGLAGVDTQYF

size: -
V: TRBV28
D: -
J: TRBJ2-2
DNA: TGTGCCAGCAGTTCTCTCGGGGAGCTGTTTTTT
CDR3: CASSSLGELFF

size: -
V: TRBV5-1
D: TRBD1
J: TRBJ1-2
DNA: TGCGCCGGCAGCAACGACAGGGCCTATGGCTACACCTTC
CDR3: CAGSNDRAYGYTF

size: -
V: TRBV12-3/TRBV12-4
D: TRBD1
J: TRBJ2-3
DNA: TGTGCCAGCAGCACGGACAGGAAAATGAACACAGATACGCAGTATTTT
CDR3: CASSTDRKMNTDTQYF

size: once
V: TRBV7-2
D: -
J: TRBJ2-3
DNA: TGTGCCAGCAGCCTCAGGGGAGCTAGCGGTACAGATACGCAGTATTTT
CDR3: CASSLRGASGTDTQYF

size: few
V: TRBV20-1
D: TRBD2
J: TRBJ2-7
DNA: TGCAGTGCTCGTCGGGGGGGGCAGTACTTC
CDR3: CSARRGGQYF

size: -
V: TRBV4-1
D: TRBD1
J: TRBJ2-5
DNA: TGCGCCAGCAGCCAACTGGGCCCGACAGGGAGTGAGACCCAGTACTTC
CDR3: CASSQLGPTGSETQYF

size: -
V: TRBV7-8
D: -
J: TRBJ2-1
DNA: TGTGCCAGCAGCTTACACAGACTCAGTGAGCAGTTCTTC
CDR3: CASSLHRLSEQFF

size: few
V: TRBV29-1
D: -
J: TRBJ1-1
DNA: TGCAGCGTTGGGGACCTGGGCGCTGAAGCTTTCTTT
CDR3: CSVGDLGAEAFF

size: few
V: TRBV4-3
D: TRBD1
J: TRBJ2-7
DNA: TGCGCCAGCAGCCAAGTTGGAGGGACAGGAGCCTACGAGCAGTACTTC
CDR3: CASSQVGGTGAYEQYF

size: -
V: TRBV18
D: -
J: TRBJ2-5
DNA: TGTGCCGGCTCACCACAATTTGGGGAGACCCAGTACTTC
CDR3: CAGSPQFGETQYF

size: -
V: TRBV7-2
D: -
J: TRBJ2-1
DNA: TGTGCCAGCAGCTTAGCGCCCCTCCCTAATGAGCAGTTCTTC
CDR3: CASSLAPLPNEQFF

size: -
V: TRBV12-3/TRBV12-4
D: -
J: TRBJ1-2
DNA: TGTGCCAGCAGTGAACAGGGTTGGGAGGGCTACACCTTC
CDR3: CASSEQGWEGYTF

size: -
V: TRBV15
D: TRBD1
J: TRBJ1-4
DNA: TGTGCCACCAGCAGAGAGGGACAGAGAGGTGAAAAACTGTTTTTT
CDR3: CATSREGQRGEKLFF

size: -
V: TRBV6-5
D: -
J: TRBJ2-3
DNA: TGTGCCAGCAGCACCCGACCGTATTTTAGCACAGATACGCAGTATTTT
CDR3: CASSTRPYFSTDTQYF

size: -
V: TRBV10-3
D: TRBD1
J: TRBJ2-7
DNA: TGTGCCATCAGGGGCACGACCGGGACAGGGGCCAACGAGCAGTACTTC
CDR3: CAIRGTTGTGANEQYF

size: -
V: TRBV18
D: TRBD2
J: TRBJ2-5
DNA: TGTGCCAACTCACGAGGACTAGTGGATTTGGAGACCCAGTACTTC
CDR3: CANSRGLVDLETQYF

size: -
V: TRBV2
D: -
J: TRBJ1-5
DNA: TGTGCCAGCAGTGTTCAGGGGTTAAGTCAGCCCCAGCATTTT
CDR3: CASSVQGLSQPQHF

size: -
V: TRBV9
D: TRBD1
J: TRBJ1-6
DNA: TGTGCCAGCAGCGCCAGACAGGGGACTTCACCCCTCCACTTT
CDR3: CASSARQGTSPLHF

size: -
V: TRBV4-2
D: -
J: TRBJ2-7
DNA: TGTGCCAGCAGCCAAGAGTGGCAGGGCTCCTGCGAGCAGTACTTC
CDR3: CASSQEWQGSCEQYF

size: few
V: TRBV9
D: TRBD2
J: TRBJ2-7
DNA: TGTGCCAGCAGCGTAGGTCGCAGCGGGAGGACCTACGAGCAGTACTTC
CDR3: CASSVGRSGRTYEQYF

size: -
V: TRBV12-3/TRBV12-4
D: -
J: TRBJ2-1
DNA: TGTGCCAGCAGTCCGATAGGGAGGCAGGCCCAAACTCTCTACAATGAGCAGTTCTTC
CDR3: CASSPIGRQAQTLYNEQFF

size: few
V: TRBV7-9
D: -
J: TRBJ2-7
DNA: TGTGCCAGCAGCTTAGTTTCCGGGCCTCGGGGGCAGTACTTC
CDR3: CASSLVSGPRGQYF

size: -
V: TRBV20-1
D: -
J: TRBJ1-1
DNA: TGCAGTGCCACCTCAACAGGGTCGGGGTCGTACACTGAAGCTTTCTTT
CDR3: CSATSTGSGSYTEAFF

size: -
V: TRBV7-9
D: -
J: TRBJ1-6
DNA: TGTGCCAGCAGCCCCGGGGGCATTAATTCACCCCTCCACTTT
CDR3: CASSPGGINSPLHF

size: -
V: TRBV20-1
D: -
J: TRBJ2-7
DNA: TGCAGTGCCCCAAGAGTTAACAACTACGAGCAGTACTTC
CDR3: CSAPRVNNYEQYF

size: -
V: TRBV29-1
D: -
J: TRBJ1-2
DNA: TGCAGCGTTGAAGGACAGCCCACTAACTATGGCTACACCTTC
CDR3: CSVEGQPTNYGYTF

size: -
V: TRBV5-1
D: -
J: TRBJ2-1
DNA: TGCGCCAGCAGGGACGGACACAATGAGCAGTTCTTC
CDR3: CASRDGHNEQFF

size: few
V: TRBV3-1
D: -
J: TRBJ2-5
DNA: TGTGCCAGCAGCCAAGATAGGTGGTCTCGGGAGACCCAGTACTTC
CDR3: CASSQDRWSRETQYF

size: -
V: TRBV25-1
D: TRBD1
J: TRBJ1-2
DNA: TGTGCCAGCAGTGAATACCTCTCCACCGACAGGGGGTACTATGGCTACACCTTC
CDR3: CASSEYLSTDRGYYGYTF

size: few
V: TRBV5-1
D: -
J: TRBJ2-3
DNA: TGCGCCAGCAGCTTGGCATCCCCCCAGGGGGATACGCAGTATTTT
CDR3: CASSLASPQGDTQYF

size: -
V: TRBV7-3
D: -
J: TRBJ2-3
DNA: TGTGCCAGCAGCTTAACCGGGAGTGGCGATACGCAGTATTTT
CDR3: CASSLTGSGDTQYF

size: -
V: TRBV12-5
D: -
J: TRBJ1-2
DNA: TGTGCTAGTGGTTTGGTACTTGGGGGGCCCGCCTATGGCTACACCTTC
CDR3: CASGLVLGGPAYGYTF

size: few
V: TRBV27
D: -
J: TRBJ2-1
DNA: TGTGCCAGCAGTCCTCTGAGCGGGCTCACCTACAATGAGCAGTTCTTC
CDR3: CASSPLSGLTYNEQFF

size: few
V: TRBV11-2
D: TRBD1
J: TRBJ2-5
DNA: TGTGCCAGCAGCCATGACAGGGCCGTAGGGAAGACCCAGTACTTC
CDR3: CASSHDRAVGKTQYF

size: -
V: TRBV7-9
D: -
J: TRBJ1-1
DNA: TGTGCCAGCAGCGTCGCCCGTGGGGGGACTAACACTGAAGCTTTCTTT
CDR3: CASSVARGGTNTEAFF

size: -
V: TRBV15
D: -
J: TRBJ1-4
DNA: TGTGCCACCAGCAGAGATATGGGCGCAACTAATGAAAAACTGTTTTTT
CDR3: CATSRDMGATNEKLFF

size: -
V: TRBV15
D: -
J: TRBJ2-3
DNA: TGTGCCACCAGGGTCCCCTCAGCGTCAGCTACGCAGTATTTT
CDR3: CATRVPSASATQYF

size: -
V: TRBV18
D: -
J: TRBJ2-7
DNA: TGTGCCAGCTCACCACGTGGGCAGACCTACGAGCAGTACTTC
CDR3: CASSPRGQTYEQYF

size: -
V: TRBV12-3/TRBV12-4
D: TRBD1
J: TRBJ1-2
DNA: TGTGCCAGCAGTTCCCCGAAGACAGGGAACTATGGCTACACCTTC
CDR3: CASSSPKTGNYGYTF

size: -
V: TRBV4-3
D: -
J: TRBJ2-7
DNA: TGCGCCATCAGCCATCGTACCAGACCCTCCTACGAGCAGTACTTC
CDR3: CAISHRTRPSYEQYF

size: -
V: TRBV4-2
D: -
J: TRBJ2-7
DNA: TGTGCCAGCAGCCAAGGGGTAGGAAGAGGCGACGAGCAGTACTTC
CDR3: CASSQGVGRGDEQYF

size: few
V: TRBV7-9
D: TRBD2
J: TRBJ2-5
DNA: TGTGCCAGCAGCCGTATGACTAGCGGGAGCGAGACCCAGTACTTC
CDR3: CASSRMTSGSETQYF

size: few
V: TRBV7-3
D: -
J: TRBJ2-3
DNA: TGTGCCAGCAGCTTAACGTCCCGCGTTAGCACAGATACGCAGTATTTT
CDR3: CASSLTSRVSTDTQYF

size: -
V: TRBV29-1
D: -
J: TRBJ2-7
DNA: TGCAGCGTTGAAGGAGACAGCGACGAGCAGTACTTC
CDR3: CSVEGDSDEQYF

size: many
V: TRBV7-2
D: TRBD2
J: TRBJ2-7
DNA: TGTGCCAGCAGCTTAAGGGATAGCGGGAGGGCCTGGTCGAACGAGCAGTACTTC
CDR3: CASSLRDSGRAWSNEQYF